Listed below are T cell receptor beta chains from one sample, sequenced in a study of beta chain features in type 1 diabetes. Sequencing used immunoSEQ multiplex PCR; TCRdb keeps in-frame clones, though not all of them. The table has roughly 450,000 clones, approximately 14% seen once; the top ten hold less than 0.04%. The sample taken for sequencing was naive CD4+ T cells from blood. These TCRs come from a man between 25 and 39 years old in good health. CDR3s leave out the opening cysteine and the closing phenylalanine or tryptophan.

cdr3_aa | v_call | cdr3_length
ASGKRVRETQY | TRBV7-2 | 11
ASSPGQGIYGYT | TRBV18 | 12
ASSSRLAGGRRKF | TRBV7-9 | 13
ASSTRDEQY | TRBV5-4 | 9
AWSGRGGQPQH | TRBV30 | 11
ASSLDGRVVLKGGYT | TRBV5-1 | 15
ACFPGQIMNTEAF | TRBV30 | 13
ASSQETRGLGNWNEQF | TRBV4-2 | 16
ASSLIRGPGQNTDTQY | TRBV5-6 | 16
ASSGPRRVNEQF | TRBV5-4 | 12
ASSKAGLSGTDTQY | TRBV6-6 | 14
ASSRQSSGANVLT | TRBV30 | 13
ASSPSRQREKLF | TRBV6-5 | 12
ASSQPTSGLAKNIQY | TRBV4-1 | 15
ASSVGASGSQETQY | TRBV9 | 14
ASSVALLGYT | TRBV6-1 | 10
ASREGNQPQH | TRBV10-2 | 10
AWSVRRSTGELF | TRBV30 | 12